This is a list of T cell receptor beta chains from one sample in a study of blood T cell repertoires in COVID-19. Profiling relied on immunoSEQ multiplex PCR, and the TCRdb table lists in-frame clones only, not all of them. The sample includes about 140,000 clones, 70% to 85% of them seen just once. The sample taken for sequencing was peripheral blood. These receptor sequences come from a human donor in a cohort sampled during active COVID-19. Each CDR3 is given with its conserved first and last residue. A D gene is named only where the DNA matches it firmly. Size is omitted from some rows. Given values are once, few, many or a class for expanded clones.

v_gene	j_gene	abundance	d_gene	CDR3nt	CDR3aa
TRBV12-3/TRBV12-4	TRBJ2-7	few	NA	TGTGCCAGCAGGCCCGGTCACTACTACGAGCAGTACTTC	CASRPGHYYEQYF
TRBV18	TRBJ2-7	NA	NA	TGTGCCAGCTCATTTTCAGGGCAGGCTGTTTACGAGCAGTACTTC	CASSFSGQAVYEQYF
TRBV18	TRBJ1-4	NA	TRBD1	TGTGCCAGCTCACCACGGATCGACAGGGGAAATGGAAAACTGTTTTTT	CASSPRIDRGNGKLFF
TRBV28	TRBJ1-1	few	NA	TGTGCCAGCAGATTTTCCCGGGGAGGGCTGAACACTGAAGCTTTCTTT	CASRFSRGGLNTEAFF
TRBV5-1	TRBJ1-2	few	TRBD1	TGCGCCAGCAGCTTAACGACAGGGTTCTATGGCTACACCTTC	CASSLTTGFYGYTF
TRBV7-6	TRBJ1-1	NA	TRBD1	TGTGCCAGCAGCCGAAGGACAGGGTTGGGCACTGAAGCTTTCTTT	CASSRRTGLGTEAFF
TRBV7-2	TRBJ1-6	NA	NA	TGTGCCAGCAGCGATGGGGGCGTAAGGAATTCACCCCTCCACTTT	CASSDGGVRNSPLHF
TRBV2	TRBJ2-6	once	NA	TGTGCCAGCAGTGACAGACGGAGCTCTGGGGCCAACGTCCTGACTTTC	CASSDRRSSGANVLTF
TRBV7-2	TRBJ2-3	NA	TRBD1	TGTGCCAGCAGCTCTGGGCTAGTCGGGGACAGGACGCAGTATTTT	CASSSGLVGDRTQYF
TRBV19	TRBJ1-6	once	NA	TGTGCCAGTAGGGCACAGGGAAATAATTCACCCCTCCACTTT	CASRAQGNNSPLHF
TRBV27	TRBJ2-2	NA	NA	TGTGCCAGCAGTTTGGGGGCAGGGAACACCGGGGAGCTGTTTTTT	CASSLGAGNTGELFF
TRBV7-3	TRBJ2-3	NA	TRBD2	TGTGCCAGCAGCATTAGCGGGGGGCAGGTAGATACGCAGTATTTT	CASSISGGQVDTQYF
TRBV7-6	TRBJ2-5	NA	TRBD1	TGTGCCAGCAGCGTTACAGGGGGCGCCGGGGAGACCCAGTACTTC	CASSVTGGAGETQYF
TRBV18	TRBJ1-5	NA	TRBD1	TGTGCCAGCTCACCGGGACAGCGTAGCAATCAGCCCCAGCATTTT	CASSPGQRSNQPQHF
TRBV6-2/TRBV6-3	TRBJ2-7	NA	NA	TGTGCCAGCAGTTACGACAGAACCTACGAGCAGTACTTC	CASSYDRTYEQYF
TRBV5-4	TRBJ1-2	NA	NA	TGTGCCAGCAGCGATAGGGGCCGGGTTCTTCCTTATGGCTACACCTTC	CASSDRGRVLPYGYTF
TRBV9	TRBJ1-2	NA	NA	TGTGCCAGCAGCTTAGACAGTAACTATGGCTACACCTTC	CASSLDSNYGYTF
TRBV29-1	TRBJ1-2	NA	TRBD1	TGCAGCGTCAATGGACAGGGGAGTAACTATGGCTACACCTTC	CSVNGQGSNYGYTF
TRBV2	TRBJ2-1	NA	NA	TGTGCCAGCTTCGGGACAAGGGCCAACAATGAGCAGTTCTTC	CASFGTRANNEQFF
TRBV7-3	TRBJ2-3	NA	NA	TGTGCCAGCAGTTCCACACCCACCCGCACAGATACGCAGTATTTT	CASSSTPTRTDTQYF
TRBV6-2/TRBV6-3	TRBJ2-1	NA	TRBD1	TGTGCCAGCAGCCCCCTGGGGACAGGGGAAGGTTATGAGCAGTTCTTC	CASSPLGTGEGYEQFF
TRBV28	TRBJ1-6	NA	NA	TGTGCCAGCAGTTTATGCTTAACAGCTCCCCGTTGTAATTCACCCCTCCACTTT	CASSLCLTAPRCNSPLHF
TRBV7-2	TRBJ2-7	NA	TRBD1	TGTGCCAGCAGCTCAAGACAGGGGACCCACGAGCAGTACTTC	CASSSRQGTHEQYF
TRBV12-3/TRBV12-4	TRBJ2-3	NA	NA	TGTGCCAGCAGTAATCCGGGGAATACGCAGTATTTT	CASSNPGNTQYF
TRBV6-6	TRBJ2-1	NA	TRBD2	TGTGCCAGCACCAACCGGGGACTAGCGGGGTACAATGAGCAGTTCTTC	CASTNRGLAGYNEQFF
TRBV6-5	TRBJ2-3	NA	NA	TGTGCCAGCAGATCTTTCCACAGTGGAACAGATACGCAGTATTTT	CASRSFHSGTDTQYF
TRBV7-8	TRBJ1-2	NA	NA	TGTGCCAGCAGCCCGGGATCTGTTAGCCGGGCCTATGGCTACACCTTC	CASSPGSVSRAYGYTF
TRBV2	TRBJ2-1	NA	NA	TGTGCCAGCACGTCTCCCAATGAGCAGTTCTTC	CASTSPNEQFF
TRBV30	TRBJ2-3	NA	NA	TGTGCCTGGAGTCAACACCCCGTTAGCACAGATACGCAGTATTTT	CAWSQHPVSTDTQYF
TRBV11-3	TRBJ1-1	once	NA	TGTGCCAGCAGCCCGGGAGGGGGAAGGAGCACTGAAGCTTTCTTT	CASSPGGGRSTEAFF